This T cell receptor (beta chain) was retrieved from a study of cytomegalovirus exposure and HLA in healthy donors. Trimming shortened V by 6 bases and J by 4 bases, and 12 bases separated the two germline ends. This CDR3 has 13 residues. CDR1 MRHNA and CDR2 SNTAGT come from the germline V gene. PCR amplification relied on 60 Vbeta primers (plus 13 Jbeta primers). The method was immunoSEQ multiplex PCR; TCRdb's version includes in-frame clones alone and lacks a portion of them. This sample's table reports around 40,000 clones. This TCR was sampled from a man under 40 in good health and CMV-seronegative. What was sequenced was PBMCs. The chain is built from TRBV6-4 and TRBJ1-2, with TRBD1 as a possible D gene (5 bases). The CDR3 reads CASSQPGGYGYTF. The CDR3 DNA is TGTGCCAGCAGCCAACCCGGGGGCTATGGCTACACCTTC.